This T cell receptor beta chain is from a study of blood T cell repertoires in COVID-19. Study-level background: The analysed material was cDNA or gDNA that came from T cells, B-cell-depleted T cells, or PBMCs.

Seattle cases were enrolled at active infection and followed longitudinally. Using immunoSEQ multiplex PCR, the repertoire was profiled, and TCRdb retains in-frame clones only, with some absent. Of about 360,000 clones in the sample, about 86% are singletons; the top ten hold just over 7%. Deletions cut 0 bases from V and 3 bases from J, with 11 bases between. Germline-derived CDR1 and CDR2 are ENHRY and SYGVKD. The CDR3 is 15 amino acids. The sequence came from an older woman with COVID-19, enrolled during active disease. Sequenced input: peripheral blood. The chain carries TRBV10-3 and TRBJ1-2, with D possibly TRBD1 on 6 matching bases. CDR3 sequence (DNA): TGTGCCATCAGTGAGTCCCAGGGGCCGTACTATGGCTACACCTTC. This gives the protein CAISESQGPYYGYTF.